This T cell receptor (beta chain) was captured by sequencing in a study of blood T cell repertoires in COVID-19. About the study: In each case, the material was cDNA or gDNA derived from T cells, B-cell-depleted T cells, or PBMCs.

V gave up 1 base and J gave up 14 bases; unmatched junction bases: 3. Germline lookup yields CDR1 SGHRS and CDR2 YFSETQ. The length of the CDR3 is 11 residues. In the study's own analysis: By means of reference gene primer amplification, nucleated cell counts were estimated. Assay used: immunoSEQ multiplex PCR; TCRdb lists only in-frame clones, some missing. Clone size and V and J calls were adopted from that table, with D and trimming inferred from the DNA. The repertoire consists of 300,000 to 400,000 clones, with around 87% occurring once and the leading ten covering roughly 6%. The sequenced material came from peripheral blood. The V call is TRBV5-1, the J call TRBJ2-1; 7 bases map to TRBD2. This sequence originates from a woman in her 50s with COVID-19, enrolled during active disease. The CDR3 sequence: CASSLTGRKFF. The CDR3 nucleotides are TGCGCCAGCAGCTTGACCGGGAGGAAGTTCTTC.